These 5 T cell receptor beta chains were sequenced from one sample in a study of T cell changes during pregnancy in multiple sclerosis. Profiling relied on immunoSEQ multiplex PCR, and the TCRdb table lists in-frame clones only, not all of them. Among fewer than 60,000 clones listed, around 90% were seen once. The material was peripheral blood, obtained in the third trimester of pregnancy. These receptor sequences come from a female donor in good health, enrolled as a control in a pregnancy study.

The chain uses TRBV30 and TRBJ2-7; 7 nucleotides align to TRBD1. The V gene end was trimmed by 8 bases and the J gene end by 2 bases; junction bases not matched to a gene: 3. Germline V gene sequence: CDR1 GTSNPN, CDR2 SVGIG (reference sequence). The CDR3 sequence is 11 residues long. The CDR3 loop is CAGDRPYEQYF. The CDR3 nucleotides read TGTGCCGGGGACAGACCCTACGAGCAGTACTTC.

The chain joins TRBV21-1 to TRBJ2-1; TRBD1, the table's D call, lacks a check against the DNA. TRBV21-1 is given as a pseudogene. The CDR3 contains 15 residues. This CDR3 is CASSKGRQGYNEQFF. Here the CDR3 DNA reads TGTGCCAGCAGCAAAGGGCGACAGGGGTACAATGAGCAGTTCTTC.

The gene calls are TRBV18 and TRBJ1-4, with TRBD1 matching over 7 bases. The CDR3 contains 16 residues. With V trimmed by 4 bases and J by 0 bases, 5 bases remained unmatched. Germline lookup yields CDR1 KGHSH and CDR2 LQKENI. The CDR3 region has the DNA TGTGCCAGCTCACGGGACAGCGTTGCAACTAATGAAAAACTGTTTTTT. The encoded protein is CASSRDSVATNEKLFF.

The rearrangement joins TRBV15 to TRBJ1-5, with 7 bases identical to TRBD1. The trim removed 5 bases at V and 9 bases at J, leaving 7 bases unmatched. This CDR3 is built from 13 residues. CDR1 and CDR2 (germline): LNHNV, YYDKDF (reference sequence). CDR3 protein: CATSRVRQGPQHF. The CDR3 nucleotides read TGTGCCACCAGCCGGGTTCGACAGGGGCCCCAGCATTTT.

The chain carries TRBV19 and TRBJ2-5; D possibly corresponds to TRBD2 (7 bases). CDR1 is LNHDA, CDR2 SQIVND, per germline (reference sequence). This CDR3 is built from 12 residues. Trimming took 7 bases from V and 4 from J, leaving 10 bases between them. This chain's CDR3 is CASIGGGETQYF. CDR3 DNA sequence: TGTGCCAGTATAGGGGGGGGAGAGACCCAGTACTTC.